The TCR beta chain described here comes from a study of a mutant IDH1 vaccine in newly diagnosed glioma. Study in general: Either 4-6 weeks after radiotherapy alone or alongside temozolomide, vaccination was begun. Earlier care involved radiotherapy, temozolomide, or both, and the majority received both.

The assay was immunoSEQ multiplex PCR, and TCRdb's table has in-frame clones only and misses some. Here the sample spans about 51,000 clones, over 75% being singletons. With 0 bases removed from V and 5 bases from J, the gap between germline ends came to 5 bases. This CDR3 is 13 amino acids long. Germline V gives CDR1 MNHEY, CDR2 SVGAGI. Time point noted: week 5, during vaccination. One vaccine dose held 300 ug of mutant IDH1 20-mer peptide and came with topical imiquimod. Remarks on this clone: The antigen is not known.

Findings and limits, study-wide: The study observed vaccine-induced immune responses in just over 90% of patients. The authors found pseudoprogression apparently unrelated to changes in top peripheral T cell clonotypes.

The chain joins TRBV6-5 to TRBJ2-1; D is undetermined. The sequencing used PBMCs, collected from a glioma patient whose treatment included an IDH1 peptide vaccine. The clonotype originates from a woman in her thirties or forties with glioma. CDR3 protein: CASSYSSHNEQFF. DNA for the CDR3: TGTGCCAGCAGTTACTCGAGTCACAATGAGCAGTTCTTC.